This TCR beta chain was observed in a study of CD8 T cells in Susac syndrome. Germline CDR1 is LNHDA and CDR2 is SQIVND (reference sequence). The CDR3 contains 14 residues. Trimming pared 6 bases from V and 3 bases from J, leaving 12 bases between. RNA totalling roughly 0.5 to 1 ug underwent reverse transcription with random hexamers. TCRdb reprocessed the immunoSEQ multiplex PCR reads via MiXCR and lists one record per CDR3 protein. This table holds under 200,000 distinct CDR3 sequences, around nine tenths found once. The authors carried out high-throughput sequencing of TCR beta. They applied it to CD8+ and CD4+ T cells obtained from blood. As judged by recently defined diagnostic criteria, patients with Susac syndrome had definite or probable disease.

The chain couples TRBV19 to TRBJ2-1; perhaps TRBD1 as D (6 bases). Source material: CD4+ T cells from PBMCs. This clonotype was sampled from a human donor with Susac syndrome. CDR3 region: CASREQGVYNEQFF. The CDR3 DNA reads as TGTGCCAGTAGAGAACAGGGAGTCTACAATGAGCAGTTCTTC.